The subject of this entry is one TCR beta chain. This record comes from a study of blood T cell repertoires in COVID-19. Donors in Cohort 3 counted as recovered after two negative PCRs, clearance, or symptom resolution. Profiling relied on immunoSEQ multiplex PCR, and the TCRdb table lists in-frame clones only, not all of them. There are 300,000 to 400,000 clones in the sample; about 90% occur only once, and roughly 0.94% lies in the top ten. The CDR3 has 15 amino acids. CDR1 is PRHDT, CDR2 FYEKMQ, per germline (reference sequence). The V gene end was trimmed by 5 bases and the J gene end by 3 bases; junction bases not matched to a gene: 9.

The clonotype was recovered from a woman aged 25 to 39 who had recovered from COVID-19. The V and J genes are TRBV13 and TRBJ2-7; 8 nucleotides align to TRBD1. Sequencing was done on a sample of PBMCs or T cells enriched from blood (not recorded which). This chain's CDR3 is CASSIDRGEHYEQYF. CDR3 nucleotide sequence: TGTGCCAGCAGCATCGACAGGGGAGAACACTACGAGCAGTACTTC.